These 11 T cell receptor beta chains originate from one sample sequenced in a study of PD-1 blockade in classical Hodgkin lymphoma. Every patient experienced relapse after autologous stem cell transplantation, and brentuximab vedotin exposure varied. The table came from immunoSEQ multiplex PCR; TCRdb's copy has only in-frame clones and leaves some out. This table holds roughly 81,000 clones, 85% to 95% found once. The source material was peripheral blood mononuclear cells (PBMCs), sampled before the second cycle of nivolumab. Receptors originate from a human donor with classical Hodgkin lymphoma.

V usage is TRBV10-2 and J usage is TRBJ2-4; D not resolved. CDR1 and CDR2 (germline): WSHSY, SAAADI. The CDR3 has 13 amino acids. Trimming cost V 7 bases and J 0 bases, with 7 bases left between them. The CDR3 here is CASKVLAKNIQYF. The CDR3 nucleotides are TGCGCCAGCAAGGTGCTAGCCAAAAACATTCAGTACTTC.

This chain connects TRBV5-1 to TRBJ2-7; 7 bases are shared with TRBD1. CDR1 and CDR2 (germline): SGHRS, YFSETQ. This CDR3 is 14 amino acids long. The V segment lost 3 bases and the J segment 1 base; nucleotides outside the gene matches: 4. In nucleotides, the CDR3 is TGCGCCAGCAGCTCTCGACAGGGATCCTACGAGCAGTACTTC. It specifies CASSSRQGSYEQYF.

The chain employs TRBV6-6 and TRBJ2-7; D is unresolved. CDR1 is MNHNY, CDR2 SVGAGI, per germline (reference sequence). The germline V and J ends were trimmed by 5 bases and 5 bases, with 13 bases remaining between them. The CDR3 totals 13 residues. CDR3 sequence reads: CASSRPSGHEQYF. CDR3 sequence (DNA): TGTGCCAGCAGTCGGCCCTCCGGCCACGAGCAGTACTTC.

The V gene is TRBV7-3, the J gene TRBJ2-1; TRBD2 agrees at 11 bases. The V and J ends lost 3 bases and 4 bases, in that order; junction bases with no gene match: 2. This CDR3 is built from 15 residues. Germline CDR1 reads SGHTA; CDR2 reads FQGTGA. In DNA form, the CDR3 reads TGTGCCAGCAGCTTTAGCGGGAGGGGGTACAATGAGCAGTTCTTC. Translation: CASSFSGRGYNEQFF.

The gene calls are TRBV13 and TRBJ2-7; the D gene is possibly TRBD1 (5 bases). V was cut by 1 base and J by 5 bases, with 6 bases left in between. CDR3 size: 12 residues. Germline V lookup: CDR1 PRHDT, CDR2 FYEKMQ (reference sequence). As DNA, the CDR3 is TGTGCCAGCAGCTTAGCAGGGCACGAGCAGTACTTC. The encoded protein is CASSLAGHEQYF.

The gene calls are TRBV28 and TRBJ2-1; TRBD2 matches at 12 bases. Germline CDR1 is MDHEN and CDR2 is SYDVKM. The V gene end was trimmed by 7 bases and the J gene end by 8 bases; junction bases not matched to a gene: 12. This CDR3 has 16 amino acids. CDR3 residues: CASTHGLAGGRDEQFF. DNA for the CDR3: TGTGCCAGCACACATGGGCTAGCGGGAGGGCGGGATGAGCAGTTCTTC.

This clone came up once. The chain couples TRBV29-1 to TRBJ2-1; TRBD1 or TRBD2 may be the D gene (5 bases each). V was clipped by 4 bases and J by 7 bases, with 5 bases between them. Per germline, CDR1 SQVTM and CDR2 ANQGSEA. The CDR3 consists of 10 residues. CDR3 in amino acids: CSVGGNEQFF. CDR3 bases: TGCAGCGTTGGGGGGAATGAGCAGTTCTTC.

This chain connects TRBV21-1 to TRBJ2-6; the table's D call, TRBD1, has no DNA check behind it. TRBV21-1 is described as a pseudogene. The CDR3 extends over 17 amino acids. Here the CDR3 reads CASSKVKGTGRANVLTF. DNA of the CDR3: TGTGCCAGCAGCAAAGTCAAAGGGACAGGACGGGCCAACGTCCTGACTTTC.

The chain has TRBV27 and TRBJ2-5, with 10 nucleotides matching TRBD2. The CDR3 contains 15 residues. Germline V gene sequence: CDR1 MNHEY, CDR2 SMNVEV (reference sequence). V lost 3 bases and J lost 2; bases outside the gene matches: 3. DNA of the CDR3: TGTGCCAGCAGTTTCGCTAGCGGGAGACAAGAGACCCAGTACTTC. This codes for CASSFASGRQETQYF.

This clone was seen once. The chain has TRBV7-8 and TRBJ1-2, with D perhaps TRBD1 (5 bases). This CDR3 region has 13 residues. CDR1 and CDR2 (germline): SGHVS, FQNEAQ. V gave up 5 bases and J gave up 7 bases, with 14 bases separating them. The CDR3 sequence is CASSRDPRGGYTF. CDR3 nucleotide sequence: TGTGCCAGCAGCCGGGACCCCCGCGGTGGCTACACCTTC.

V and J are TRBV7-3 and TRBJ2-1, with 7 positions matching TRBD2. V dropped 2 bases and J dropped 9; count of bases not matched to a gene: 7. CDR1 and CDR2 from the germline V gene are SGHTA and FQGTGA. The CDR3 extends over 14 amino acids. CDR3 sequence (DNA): TGTGCCAGCAGCTTACGGGGCGGGAGTGGTGAGCAGTTCTTC. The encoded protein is CASSLRGGSGEQFF. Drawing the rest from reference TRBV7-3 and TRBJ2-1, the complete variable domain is GAGVSQTPSNKVTEKGKYVELRCDPISGHTALYWYRQSLGQGPEFLIYFQGTGAADDSGLPNDRFFAVRPEGSVSTLKIQRTERGDSAVYLCASSLRGGSGEQFFGPGTRLTVL.